The 20 T cell receptor beta chains in this list originate from one sample, sequenced in a study of response to subunit inactivated influenza vaccine. TCRdb analysed the RT-PCR reads with MiXCR anew, one entry per CDR3 protein. Here the sample spans roughly 760,000 distinct CDR3 sequences, less than 25% being singletons. Sequenced here: PBMCs from blood, sampled around 5 days after vaccination. The receptors were sampled from a man aged 45 to 65 who received an inactivated influenza vaccine.

The chain joins TRBV20-1 to TRBJ2-6, with unresolved D. The CDR3 has 13 residues. V lost 5 bases and J 2 bases, leaving 7 bases between the germline ends. Per the germline V gene, CDR1 is DFQATT and CDR2 is SNEGSKA (reference sequence). CDR3 coding DNA: TGCAGTGCTCATCTCCCTGGGGCCAACGTCCTGACTTTC. Translated: CSAHLPGANVLTF.

This clonotype has just a few counts. The chain carries TRBV2 and TRBJ2-7, with 9 bases lining up with TRBD2. This CDR3 comprises 15 residues. With V trimmed by 2 bases and J by 1 base, 3 bases remained unmatched. CDR1 is SNHLY and CDR2 is FYNNEI in the germline V gene. The CDR3 spells CASSESSGKSYEQYF. The CDR3 DNA reads TGTGCCAGCAGTGAATCTAGCGGGAAATCCTACGAGCAGTACTTC.

The chain uses TRBV7-9 and TRBJ2-7; 10 positions agree with TRBD1. Germline V gives CDR1 SEHNR, CDR2 FQNEAQ (reference sequence). The CDR3 is 15 residues long. The V gene end was trimmed by 6 bases and the J gene end by 6 bases; junction bases not matched to a gene: 11. CDR3 amino acids: CASRAGTGDGSEQYF. The CDR3 bases are TGTGCCAGCAGGGCCGGGACAGGGGACGGGTCCGAGCAGTACTTC.

This clonotype was counted a few times. The chain joins TRBV7-9 to TRBJ1-1, with D maybe TRBD1 (5 bases). Germline CDR1 and CDR2: SEHNR and FQNEAQ (reference sequence). There are 13 residues in the CDR3. The V end lost 5 bases, the J end lost 4 bases, and 11 bases lay between the germline ends. The CDR3 sequence is CASSRGTVTEAFF. CDR3 DNA: TGTGCCAGCAGCCGAGGGACGGTCACTGAAGCTTTCTTT.

This clonotype occurred a few times. The CDR3 here is CSAFSTYEQYF. For the CDR3, the DNA is TGCAGTGCTTTTAGTACCTACGAGCAGTACTTC. The chain uses TRBV20-1 and TRBJ2-7; D gene unclear. V lost 5 bases to trimming and J lost 2 bases, with 7 bases between them. The germline CDR1 and CDR2 sequences are DFQATT and SNEGSKA (reference sequence). The CDR3 totals 11 residues.

This clonotype showed up just a few times. The gene calls are TRBV12-3 or TRBV12-4 and TRBJ2-3; D is perhaps TRBD2 (7 bases). The CDR3 totals 16 residues. V was cut by 6 bases and J by 0 bases, with 16 bases left in between. The CDR3 coding sequence is TGTGCCAGCAGCCCCCCGGGGGGCGTGAGCACAGATACGCAGTATTTT. It codes for CASSPPGGVSTDTQYF.

In this sample, this clonotype turned up a few times. The V call is TRBV5-1, the J call TRBJ2-5, with D maybe TRBD1 (6 bases). Trimming took 4 bases from V and 1 from J, leaving 11 bases between them. The CDR3 sequence is 14 residues long. Per the germline V gene, CDR1 is SGHRS and CDR2 is YFSETQ. The CDR3 loop reads CASSTGTLQETQYF. The CDR3 region has the DNA TGCGCCAGCAGCACGGGGACACTCCAAGAGACCCAGTACTTC.

Turning to this clonotype: A read error may explain this, as a much larger clone is one base away. This chain connects TRBV20-1 to TRBJ2-1; 10 bases agree with TRBD1. The CDR3 spans 12 residues. CDR1 and CDR2 from the germline V gene are DFQATT and SNEGSKA (reference sequence). V was clipped by 4 bases and J by 7 bases; unmatched bases: 1. Written as DNA, the CDR3 is TGCAGTGCTAAGGGACAGGGGAATGAGCAGTTCTTC. Its translation is CSAKGQGNEQFF.

This clonotype was detected a few times. J is TRBJ1-2 and V is TRBV6-2 or TRBV6-3; D is undetermined. The CDR3 runs to 12 residues. V shed 6 bases and J shed 3 bases, with 8 bases lying between them. CDR1 and CDR2 from the germline V gene are MNHEY and SVGEGT. The CDR3 DNA reads TGTGCCAGCAGGCGCGGGGACTATGGCTACACCTTC. Protein sequence: CASRRGDYGYTF.

This CDR3 is CASSPGGAGISYEQYF. DNA for the CDR3: TGTGCCAGCAGCCCTGGGGGTGCAGGAATCTCCTACGAGCAGTACTTC. The rearrangement joins TRBV19 to TRBJ2-7, with D perhaps matching TRBD1 or TRBD2 (5 bases each). Trimming removed 9 bases from V and 0 bases from J, with 21 bases in between. The length of the CDR3 is 16 residues. Germline lookup yields CDR1 LNHDA and CDR2 SQIVND (reference sequence).

This clonotype was detected ten times or more. V and J are TRBV7-6 and TRBJ2-3, with D hard to call. This CDR3 has 15 residues. Trimming pared 2 bases from V and 6 bases from J, leaving 15 bases between. Germline values: CDR1 SGHVS, CDR2 FNYEAQ. CDR3 protein: CASSLRVGPGDTQYF. The CDR3 coding sequence is TGTGCCAGCAGCTTAAGGGTCGGGCCCGGCGATACGCAGTATTTT.

The chain has TRBV5-1 and TRBJ2-1, with 15 bases matching TRBD2. This CDR3 spans 17 amino acids. Trimming took 7 bases from V and 2 from J; bases not matched to a gene: 7. Germline CDR1 is SGHRS and CDR2 is YFSETQ. In DNA form, the CDR3 reads TGCGCCAGCTCCGGGACTAGCGGGAGGCTTCCCTACAATGAGCAGTTCTTC. Translating it yields CASSGTSGRLPYNEQFF.

This chain joins TRBV5-1 and TRBJ2-7, with 12 bases that match TRBD2. CDR1 SGHRS and CDR2 YFSETQ come from the germline V gene. The trim removed 2 bases at V and 7 bases at J, leaving 4 bases unmatched. The CDR3 consists of 14 residues. CDR3 amino acids: CASSLLAGGQEQYF. DNA of the CDR3: TGCGCCAGCAGCTTACTAGCGGGGGGACAGGAGCAGTACTTC.

This clonotype was observed a handful of times. The rearrangement uses TRBV6-4 and TRBJ2-7; no firm D call. The CDR3 covers 16 residues. V was pared by 4 bases and J by 0 bases, with 16 bases between. Germline CDR1 and CDR2: MRHNA and SNTAGT. CDR3 region: CASSGPVVQLSYEQYF. As DNA, the CDR3 is TGTGCCAGCAGTGGGCCGGTTGTGCAGCTCTCCTACGAGCAGTACTTC.

This clonotype was seen only a few times. The V gene is TRBV5-1, the J gene TRBJ2-7, with D maybe TRBD2 (5 bases). With 4 bases removed from V and 2 bases from J, the gap between germline ends came to 13 bases. The length of the CDR3 is 14 residues. Germline V gene lookup returns CDR1 SGHRS and CDR2 YFSETQ. The CDR3 DNA reads TGCGCCAGCAGCCAGCGGACTCCGACCTACGAGCAGTACTTC. This gives the protein CASSQRTPTYEQYF.

The chain couples TRBV20-1 to TRBJ1-1; D remains unclear. V lost 3 bases, J lost 6 bases, and 17 bases lay in between. Germline lookup yields CDR1 DFQATT and CDR2 SNEGSKA (reference sequence). The length of the CDR3 is 14 residues. The CDR3 protein is CSASAPVSFAEAFF. As DNA, the CDR3 is TGCAGTGCTAGCGCCCCGGTATCTTTTGCTGAAGCTTTCTTT.

The chain joins TRBV9 to TRBJ1-4; D is perhaps TRBD1 (5 bases). V was trimmed by 4 bases and J by 8 bases, leaving 15 bases between them. The CDR3 extends over 14 amino acids. From germline, CDR1 is SGDLS and CDR2 YYNGEE. As DNA, the CDR3 is TGTGCCAGCAGCAAGGGACCAAGCACCGAAAAACTGTTTTTT. It encodes CASSKGPSTEKLFF.

In its sample, this clonotype was seen a few times. J is TRBJ1-6 and V is TRBV11-2, with a tentative D call TRBD1 (6 bases). Per germline, CDR1 SGHAT and CDR2 FQNNGV. The CDR3 spans 15 residues. V lost 4 bases and J lost 13, with 20 bases in between. The CDR3 coding sequence is TGTGCCAGCAGCTGGGGGGGGCACCGTCTTTCCCCCCTCCACTTT. Protein: CASSWGGHRLSPLHF.

The table lists this clonotype with many counts. The V and J genes are TRBV11-2 and TRBJ2-1; D gene uncertain. Germline lookup yields CDR1 SGHAT and CDR2 FQNNGV. V was cut by 5 bases and J by 4 bases, with 12 bases left in between. The CDR3 length is 14 residues. The CDR3 here is CASSQWTAYNEQFF. The DNA of the CDR3 is TGTGCCAGCAGCCAGTGGACGGCGTACAATGAGCAGTTCTTC.

V and J are TRBV24-1 and TRBJ2-1; D uncertain. V lost 1 base and J 7 bases, leaving 13 bases between the germline ends. In germline, CDR1 is KGHDR, CDR2 SFDVKD. The CDR3 contains 15 residues. CDR3 nucleotide sequence: TGTGCCACCAGTGATTTAAACCAACAACTAAATGAGCAGTTCTTC. This translates into CATSDLNQQLNEQFF.